The 24 T cell receptor beta chains in this list originate from one sample, sequenced in a study of T cells in Graves' hyperthyroidism and ophthalmopathy (dated by TCRdb to between 2017 and 2020). The library was generated by multiplex PCR. The sequencing machine was an Illumina HiSeq 2000. Amplification of TCR beta CDR3 regions was carried out from RNA transcripts. The TCR CDR3 was subjected to a first round of RT-PCR using the HTBI primer set and the Qiagen OneStep RT-PCR kit. TCRdb cleaned the public reads at Q25 with fastp, built clones with MiXCR and kept in-frame beta chains. Entries are consolidated by CDR3 protein sequence, retaining the most common genes and DNA. The sample contains around 270,000 distinct CDR3 sequences, approximately 19% of them found a single time. Clones ranked in the top ten supply 35% to 40% of the sample. The specimen sequenced was blood. These receptors all come from a man aged 50 or older with Graves' ophthalmopathy.

This clonotype was recorded a few times. The CDR3, as DNA: TGCAGTGCCTGCCAGACAGGGAGGACAGATACGCAGTATTTT. Its protein product is CSACQTGRTDTQYF. The V and J genes are TRBV20-1 and TRBJ2-3, with D perhaps TRBD1 (7 bases). Trimming stripped 6 bases from V and 3 bases from J, with 16 bases between. The germline CDR1 and CDR2 sequences are DFQATT and SNEGSKA (reference sequence). The CDR3 is 14 residues long.

The V and J genes are TRBV12-3 or TRBV12-4 and TRBJ2-1, with TRBD1 as a possible D gene (6 bases). The CDR3 runs 15 residues. Between the trimmed V and J ends, which lost 6 bases and 8 bases, there was a span of 20 bases. CDR3 amino acids: CASSLRGQTRDEQFF. CDR3 DNA sequence: TGTGCCAGCAGCTTAAGGGGACAAACGCGCGATGAGCAGTTCTTC.

This chain joins TRBV5-1 and TRBJ1-2, with 8 bases lining up with TRBD1. Germline V lookup: CDR1 SGHRS, CDR2 YFSETQ. J was trimmed by 8 bases and V by 7 bases; bases with no gene match: 10. This CDR3 has 13 amino acids. The CDR3 nucleotides are TGCGCCAGCGGATCAACAGGGGGATGGGGCTACACCTTC. Its protein product is CASGSTGGWGYTF.

The chain has TRBV24-1 and TRBJ2-1; no clear D. This CDR3 is 16 amino acids long. Germline CDR1 is KGHDR and CDR2 is SFDVKD. V was trimmed by 4 bases and J by 0 bases, leaving 12 bases between them. The CDR3 sequence is CATSEADASSYNEQFF. In DNA, the CDR3 is TGTGCCACCAGTGAAGCAGACGCGAGCTCCTACAATGAGCAGTTCTTC.

This clonotype came up many times. The chain couples TRBV9 to TRBJ2-7; TRBD1 might be the D (6 bases). Trimming stripped 4 bases from V and 0 bases from J, with 11 bases between. The V gene's germline CDR1 is SGDLS and CDR2 YYNGEE. The CDR3 runs to 14 residues. The CDR3 nucleotides are TGTGCCAGCAGCCCCAGGGGCAGCTCCTACGAGCAGTACTTC. Encoded protein: CASSPRGSSYEQYF.

J is TRBJ1-1 and V is TRBV14; unclear D gene. Per germline, CDR1 SGHDN and CDR2 FVKESK. The V end lost 0 bases, the J end lost 10 bases, and 12 bases lay between the germline ends. CDR3 length equals 13 residues. CDR3 bases: TGTGCCAGCAGCCAAGATTCCAAGGGAGGAGCTTTCTTT. It specifies CASSQDSKGGAFF. The full variable domain, rest sourced from reference TRBV14 and TRBJ1-1, is EAGVTQFPSHSVIEKGQTVTLRCDPISGHDNLYWYRRVMGKEIKFLLHFVKESKQDESGMPNNRFLAERTGGTYSTLKVQPAELEDSGVYFCASSQDSKGGAFFGQGTRLTVV.

This clonotype was detected ten times or more. V and J are TRBV18 and TRBJ2-7; D not resolved. This CDR3 is built from 13 residues. Per the germline V gene, CDR1 is KGHSH and CDR2 is LQKENI. V was trimmed by 3 bases and J by 3 bases, leaving 9 bases between them. The DNA for the CDR3 is TGTGCCAGCTCACCTACAGACCTCTACGAGCAGTACTTC. Protein sequence: CASSPTDLYEQYF.

This clonotype was counted between two and nine times. The chain uses TRBV6-1 and TRBJ2-5; 9 bases line up with TRBD1. Trimming at V came to 7 bases and at J to 3 bases, leaving 6 bases not matched to a gene. Looked up from germline, CDR1 is MNHNS and CDR2 is SASEGT. The CDR3 spans 14 residues. In DNA, the CDR3 is TGTGCCAGCACTATCCGGGACAGGGAAGAGACCCAGTACTTC. Translation: CASTIRDREETQYF.

This clonotype was observed once. The CDR3 sequence is CSARAHRGGNTEAFF. The CDR3, as DNA: TGCAGTGCTAGAGCCCATCGGGGGGGGAACACTGAAGCTTTCTTT. The J gene is TRBJ1-1, the V gene TRBV20-1; a possible D gene is TRBD1 (5 bases). The CDR3 has 15 amino acids. Germline V gene data show CDR1 as DFQATT and CDR2 as SNEGSKA (reference sequence). V lost 1 base to trimming and J lost 1 base, with 13 bases between them.

The chain carries TRBV30 and TRBJ2-1, with 11 nucleotides matching TRBD2. The CDR3 has 19 residues. After removal of 1 base from V and 0 bases from J, the junction contained 11 bases not matched to a gene. Germline loops: CDR1 GTSNPN, CDR2 SVGIG (reference sequence). The CDR3 DNA follows: TGTGCCTGGAGTGGGCTAGCGGGAGGACTAGCTCTCTCCTACAATGAGCAGTTCTTC. This gives the protein CAWSGLAGGLALSYNEQFF. Drawing the rest from reference TRBV30 and TRBJ2-1, the complete variable domain is SQTIHQWPATLVQPVGSPLSLECTVEGTSNPNLYWYRQAAGRGLQLLFYSVGIGQISSEVPQNLSASRPQDRQFILSSKKLLLSDSGFYLCAWSGLAGGLALSYNEQFFGPGTRLTVL.

This clonotype was observed a handful of times. This chain joins TRBV11-3 and TRBJ2-7; D gene uncertain. The CDR3 is 13 amino acids. V lost 0 bases and J 3 bases, leaving 6 bases between the germline ends. Germline V lookup: CDR1 SGHNT, CDR2 YENEEA. The CDR3 sequence is CASSLEFSYEQYF. Written as DNA, the CDR3 is TGTGCCAGCAGCTTAGAGTTCAGCTACGAGCAGTACTTC.

This chain connects TRBV28 to TRBJ1-2; 10 nucleotides align to TRBD1. The germline V gene encodes CDR1 MDHEN and CDR2 SYDVKM. CDR3 length: 13 amino acids. The junction had 5 bases not matched to a gene; V was cut back by 5 bases and J by 8 bases. The CDR3 sequence is CASSQTGGGGYTF. In DNA form, the CDR3 reads TGTGCCAGCAGTCAGACAGGGGGCGGAGGCTACACCTTC.

This clonotype was counted at least ten times. This chain links TRBV11-2 with TRBJ2-1, with D perhaps matching TRBD2 (6 bases). CDR1 is SGHAT, CDR2 FQNNGV, per germline. Trimming left V 1 base short and J 6 bases short, with 10 bases between. CDR3 length: 14 amino acids. The CDR3 protein is CASSLAGVLNEQFF. CDR3 bases: TGTGCCAGCAGCTTAGCGGGAGTACTCAATGAGCAGTTCTTC.

This clonotype has more than one count but fewer than ten. The J gene is TRBJ2-1, the V gene TRBV12-3 or TRBV12-4; tentative D call: TRBD2 (6 bases). Trimming stripped 6 bases from V and 8 bases from J, with 11 bases between. The CDR3 extends over 12 amino acids. Written as DNA, the CDR3 is TGTGCCAGCAGCCCTGGAGGGGATGAGCAGTTCTTC. Protein: CASSPGGDEQFF.

V usage is TRBV7-2 and J usage is TRBJ2-7, with TRBD2 as a possible D gene (6 bases). Germline lookup yields CDR1 SGHTA and CDR2 FQGNSA. Between the trimmed V and J ends, which lost 2 bases and 9 bases, there was a span of 23 bases. The CDR3 has 16 residues. DNA for the CDR3: TGTGCCAGCAGCTTACGGACCAGCGGGCCCCAATGGAGGCAGTACTTC. This sequence encodes CASSLRTSGPQWRQYF.

This clonotype has at least ten counts. The chain's CDR3 is CAWGSEGTEAFF. The CDR3 bases are TGTGCCTGGGGATCGGAGGGGACTGAAGCTTTCTTT. This chain connects TRBV30 to TRBJ1-1; a weak D match, TRBD1 (5 bases). The germline gives CDR1 GTSNPN, CDR2 SVGIG (reference sequence). The CDR3 covers 12 residues. Between the trimmed V and J ends, which lost 5 bases and 5 bases, there was a span of 12 bases.

This clonotype was observed a few times. V is TRBV15 and J is TRBJ2-1; 12 nucleotides align to TRBD2. Looked up from germline, CDR1 is LNHNV and CDR2 is YYDKDF (reference sequence). After removal of 1 base from V and 2 bases from J, the junction contained 0 bases not matched to a gene. The CDR3 spans 16 residues. The DNA of the CDR3 is TGTGCCACCAGCAGAGGACTAGCGGGAGCCTACAATGAGCAGTTCTTC. As protein: CATSRGLAGAYNEQFF.

Many counts were recorded for this clonotype. The chain is built from TRBV20-1 and TRBJ2-5, with 9 bases fitting TRBD1. Germline V gene sequence: CDR1 DFQATT, CDR2 SNEGSKA (reference sequence). With V trimmed by 4 bases and J by 5 bases, 8 bases remained unmatched. CDR3 size: 14 residues. The CDR3 DNA follows: TGCAGTGCTACCGGGACAGGGATAGGGGAGACCCAGTACTTC. It specifies CSATGTGIGETQYF.

The chain is built from TRBV7-2 and TRBJ1-1; D is ambiguous. CDR1 and CDR2 (germline): SGHTA, FQGNSA. Trimming left V 1 base short and J 5 bases short, with 14 bases between. The CDR3 has 15 residues. CDR3 amino acids: CASSLGGTLRTEAFF. The DNA for the CDR3 is TGTGCCAGCAGCTTAGGTGGCACCCTTAGGACTGAAGCTTTCTTT.

This clonotype has ten or more counts. The chain uses TRBV3-1 and TRBJ1-4; the D gene is possibly TRBD1 (5 bases). Trimming stripped 5 bases from V and 8 bases from J, with 18 bases between. The V gene's germline CDR1 is LGHDT and CDR2 YNNKEL (reference sequence). This CDR3 is 15 amino acids long. The CDR3 loop is CASSSGDPRQEKLFF. The CDR3 DNA is TGTGCCAGCAGCTCTGGGGACCCGCGACAGGAAAAACTGTTTTTT.

The genes are TRBV28 and TRBJ1-5; TRBD1 is a possible D gene (5 bases). Trimming took off 2 bases at V and 5 bases at J, with 13 bases between the two ends. This CDR3 has 15 amino acids. Germline assignment: CDR1 MDHEN and CDR2 SYDVKM. The CDR3 is CASSLLGTDYQPQHF. For the CDR3, the DNA is TGTGCCAGCAGTTTACTTGGGACGGACTATCAGCCCCAGCATTTT.

This clonotype was picked up many times. The chain combines TRBV5-6 with TRBJ2-7; D is unresolved. The CDR3 contains 14 residues. Trimming cost V 0 bases and J 3 bases, with 10 bases left between them. Germline V gives CDR1 SGHDT, CDR2 YYEEEE. The CDR3 here is CASSLERVVYEQYF. In DNA, the CDR3 is TGTGCCAGCAGCTTGGAGAGAGTCGTCTACGAGCAGTACTTC.

The chain combines TRBV7-9 with TRBJ2-4, with D perhaps matching TRBD2 (6 bases). The CDR3 runs 15 residues. V was shortened by 5 bases and J by 2 bases, with 13 bases between the two germline ends. Germline V gives CDR1 SEHNR, CDR2 FQNEAQ (reference sequence). CDR3 residues: CASSLGGPTKNIQYF. The CDR3 DNA reads as TGTGCCAGCAGCCTCGGGGGTCCGACCAAAAACATTCAGTACTTC.

The gene calls are TRBV20-1 and TRBJ2-1; no definite D call. CDR1 DFQATT and CDR2 SNEGSKA come from the germline V gene (reference sequence). The CDR3 loop spans 10 amino acids. V lost 1 base, J lost 10 bases, and 5 bases lay in between. The CDR3 spells CSARVEEQFF. DNA for the CDR3: TGCAGTGCTAGAGTAGAAGAGCAGTTCTTC.